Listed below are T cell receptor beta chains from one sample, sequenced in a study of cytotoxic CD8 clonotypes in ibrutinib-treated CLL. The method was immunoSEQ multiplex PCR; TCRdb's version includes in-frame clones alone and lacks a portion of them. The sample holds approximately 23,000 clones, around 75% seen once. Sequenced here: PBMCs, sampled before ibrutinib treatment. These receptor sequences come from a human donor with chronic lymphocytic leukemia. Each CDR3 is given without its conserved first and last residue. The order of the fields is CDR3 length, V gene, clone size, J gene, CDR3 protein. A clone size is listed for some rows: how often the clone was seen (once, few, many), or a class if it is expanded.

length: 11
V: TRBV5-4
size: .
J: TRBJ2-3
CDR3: ASSQDRGDTQY

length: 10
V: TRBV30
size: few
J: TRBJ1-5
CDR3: ASGQPNQPQH

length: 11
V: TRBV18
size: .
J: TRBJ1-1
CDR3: ASSQQENTEAF

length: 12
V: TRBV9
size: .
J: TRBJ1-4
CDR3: ASSADATNEKLF

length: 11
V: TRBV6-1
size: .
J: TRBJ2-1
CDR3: ASSEGWGTEQF

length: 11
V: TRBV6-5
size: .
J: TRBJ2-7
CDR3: ASSLGEAGRKY

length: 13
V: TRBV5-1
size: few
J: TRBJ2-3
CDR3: ASSLPSGGADTQY

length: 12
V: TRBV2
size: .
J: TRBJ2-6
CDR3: ASSVNFGANVLT

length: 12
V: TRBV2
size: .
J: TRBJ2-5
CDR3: ASSKDRGQETQY

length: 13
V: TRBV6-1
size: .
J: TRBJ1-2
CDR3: ASSVSGQGGFGYT

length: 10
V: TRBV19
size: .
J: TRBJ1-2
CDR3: ASSTGGGGYT

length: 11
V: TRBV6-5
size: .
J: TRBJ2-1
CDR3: ASSREQVNEQF

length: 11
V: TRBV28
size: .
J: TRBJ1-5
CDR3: ASSLVGNQPQH

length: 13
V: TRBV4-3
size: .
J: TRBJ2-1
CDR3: ASSQGPSGSSEQF

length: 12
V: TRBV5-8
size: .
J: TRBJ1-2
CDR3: ASSLVGVSGGYT

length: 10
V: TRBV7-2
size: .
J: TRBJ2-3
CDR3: ASSPPSDTQY

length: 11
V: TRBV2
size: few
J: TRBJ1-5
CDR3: ASIGQPNQPQH

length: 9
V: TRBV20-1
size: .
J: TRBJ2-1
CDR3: SAPGYNEQF

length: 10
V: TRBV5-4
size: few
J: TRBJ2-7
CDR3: ASSFSSYEQY

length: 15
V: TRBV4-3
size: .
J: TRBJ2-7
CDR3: ASSQRTSGRGRYEQY

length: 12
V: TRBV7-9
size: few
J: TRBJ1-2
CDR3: ASSLEGPRGGYT

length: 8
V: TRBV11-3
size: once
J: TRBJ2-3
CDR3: ASSRTRQY

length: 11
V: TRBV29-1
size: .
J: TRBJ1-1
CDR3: SFGPVGGTEAF

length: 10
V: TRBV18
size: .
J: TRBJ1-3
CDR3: ASSPSGNTIY

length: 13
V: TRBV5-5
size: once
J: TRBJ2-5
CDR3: ASSSPGGPGETQY

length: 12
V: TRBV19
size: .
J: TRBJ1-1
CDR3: ASSIDRTRTEAF

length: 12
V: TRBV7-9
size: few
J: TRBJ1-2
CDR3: ASSSGTRGYGYT

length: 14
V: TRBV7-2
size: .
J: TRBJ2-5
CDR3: ASSLSWGGSQETQY

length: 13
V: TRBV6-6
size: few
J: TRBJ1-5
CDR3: ASSYNQYTGQPQH

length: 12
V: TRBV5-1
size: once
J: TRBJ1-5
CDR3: ASSLLGESQPQH

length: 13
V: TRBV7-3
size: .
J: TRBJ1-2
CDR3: ASSSTGAAWDGYT

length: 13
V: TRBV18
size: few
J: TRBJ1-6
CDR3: ASSPNNRPNSPLH

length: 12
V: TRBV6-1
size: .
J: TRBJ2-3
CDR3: ASSMRGERDTQY

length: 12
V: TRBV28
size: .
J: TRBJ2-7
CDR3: ASSLPGATHEQY

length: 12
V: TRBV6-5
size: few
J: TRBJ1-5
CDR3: ASSYSGFGQPQH

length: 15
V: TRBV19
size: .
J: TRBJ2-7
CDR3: ASSIGTGGHLTYEQY

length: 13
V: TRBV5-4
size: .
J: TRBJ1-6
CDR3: ASSFEKGVGSPLH

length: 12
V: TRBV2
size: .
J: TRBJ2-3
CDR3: ASTVAELGDTQY

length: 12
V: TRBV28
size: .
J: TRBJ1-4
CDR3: ASSSRGLDEKLF

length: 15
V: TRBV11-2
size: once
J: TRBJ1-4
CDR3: ASSLAGIQTTNEKLF

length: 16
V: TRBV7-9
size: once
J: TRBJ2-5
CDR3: ASSERVDRRDVQETQY

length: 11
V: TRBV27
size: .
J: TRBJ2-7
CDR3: ASSLANSYEQY

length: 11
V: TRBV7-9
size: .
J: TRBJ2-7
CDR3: ASSPPGGYEQY

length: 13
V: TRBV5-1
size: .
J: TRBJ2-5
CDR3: ASSLSGGTQETQY

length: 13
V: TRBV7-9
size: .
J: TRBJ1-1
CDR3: ASRVTGIGNTEAF

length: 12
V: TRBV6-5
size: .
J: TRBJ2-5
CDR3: ASSVVVVGETQY

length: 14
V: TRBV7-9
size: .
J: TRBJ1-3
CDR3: ASSRQTVSSGNTIY

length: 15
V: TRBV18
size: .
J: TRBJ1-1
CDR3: ASSPVRGARGNTEAF

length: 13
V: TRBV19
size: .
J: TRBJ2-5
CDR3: ASSKEGSFQETQY

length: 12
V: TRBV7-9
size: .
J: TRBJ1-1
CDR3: ASRLNTAGTEAF

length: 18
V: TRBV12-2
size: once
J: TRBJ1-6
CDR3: ASRLGDWDGDTRGDSPLH

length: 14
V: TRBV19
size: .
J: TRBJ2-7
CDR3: ASSIGTGQKSYEQY